This passage covers 8 T cell receptor beta chains from one sample sequenced in a study of T cells in Graves' hyperthyroidism and ophthalmopathy. Amplification yielded TCR beta CDR3 regions, with RNA transcripts as the source. The TCR CDR3 was amplified in a first-round RT-PCR using the HTBI primer set. TCRdb called the multiplex PCR reads again in MiXCR, with one record for every CDR3 protein. This sample carries about 690,000 distinct CDR3 sequences, 17% of them seen once, and the ten largest clones take around 16%. The sample consisted of blood. Receptors were obtained from a man between 45 and 60 years old with Graves' hyperthyroidism.

The V call is TRBV7-9, the J call TRBJ1-1; 8 bases map to TRBD1. V was clipped by 5 bases and J by 5 bases; unmatched bases: 7. The germline V gene encodes CDR1 SEHNR and CDR2 FQNEAQ (reference sequence). The CDR3 runs to 14 residues. The CDR3 is CASSHRDRRTEAFF. In DNA form, the CDR3 reads TGTGCCAGCAGCCACCGGGACAGGAGGACTGAAGCTTTCTTT.

This chain links TRBV5-1 with TRBJ1-6, with D perhaps matching TRBD1 (5 bases). V was shortened by 1 base and J by 3 bases, with 8 bases between the two germline ends. Looked up from germline, CDR1 is SGHRS and CDR2 is YFSETQ. The CDR3 consists of 15 residues. CDR3 sequence: CASSLTGIYNSPLHF. CDR3 DNA: TGCGCCAGCAGCTTGACAGGCATCTATAATTCACCCCTCCACTTT.

The table lists this clonotype with a few counts. The DNA of the CDR3 is TGTGCCAGCAATAGCGGGAGGCAAACCTACAATGAGCAGTTCTTC. It encodes CASNSGRQTYNEQFF. The gene calls are TRBV6-2 or TRBV6-3 and TRBJ2-1, with 10 bases aligning to TRBD2. The CDR3 loop spans 15 amino acids. J lost 2 bases, V lost 7 bases, and 5 bases had no gene match. CDR1 is MNHEY, CDR2 SVGEGT, per germline.

This clonotype was observed at least ten times. This rearrangement joins TRBV20-1 to TRBJ2-2, with D unresolved. CDR3 length: 16 residues. V was cut by 1 base and J by 5 bases, with 17 bases left in between. Germline lookup yields CDR1 DFQATT and CDR2 SNEGSKA (reference sequence). CDR3 sequence reads: CSARVPGQENTGELFF. CDR3 in DNA: TGCAGTGCTAGAGTCCCGGGTCAGGAGAATACCGGGGAGCTGTTTTTT.

As to this clonotype: A much larger clone differs by one base, so this may be a read error. This chain uses TRBV6-2 or TRBV6-3 with TRBJ2-1, with 11 bases identical to TRBD2. This CDR3 spans 17 amino acids. Germline CDR1 and CDR2: MNHEY and SVGEGT. Here the CDR3 reads CACSYPTLAGAQLEQFF. As DNA, the CDR3 is TGTGCCTGCAGTTACCCGACACTAGCGGGAGCCCAACTTGAGCAGTTCTTC.

A few counts support this clonotype. The chain is built from TRBV27 and TRBJ2-6; D perhaps matches TRBD1 (6 bases). CDR1 is MNHEY, CDR2 SMNVEV, per germline (reference sequence). V was trimmed by 6 bases and J by 0 bases, leaving 15 bases between them. The CDR3 totals 17 residues. Written as DNA, the CDR3 is TGTGCCAGCAGGGAACTGACAGGAGCCTCTGGGGCCAACGTCCTGACTTTC. Its translation: CASRELTGASGANVLTF. The complete variable domain, with remaining parts taken from reference TRBV27 and TRBJ2-6, reads EAQVTQNPRYLITVTGKKLTVTCSQNMNHEYMSWYRQDPGLGLRQIYYSMNVEVTDKGDVPEGYKVSRKEKRNFPLILESPSPNQTSLYFCASRELTGASGANVLTFGAGSRLTVL.

V gene TRBV15 combines with J gene TRBJ2-4; D may be TRBD1 (6 bases). This CDR3 has 16 amino acids. V gave up 1 base and J gave up 0 bases, with 10 bases separating them. From germline, CDR1 is LNHNV and CDR2 YYDKDF (reference sequence). The CDR3 region has the DNA TGTGCCACCAGCAGAGGACTACAGGGAGCCAAAAACATTCAGTACTTC. This encodes CATSRGLQGAKNIQYF.

Comments on this clonotype: This sequence may be a read error, since a much larger clone differs from it by one base. The chain joins TRBV30 to TRBJ1-1; TRBD1 matches at 8 bases. In germline, CDR1 is GTSNPN, CDR2 SVGIG (reference sequence). This CDR3 is 13 amino acids long. V was clipped by 2 bases and J by 4 bases; unmatched bases: 3. DNA for the CDR3: TGTGCCTGGAGTCTACAGGGGGGCACTGAAGCTTTCTTT. This encodes CAWSLQGGTEAFF.